The clone carrying this T cell receptor (beta chain) was picked up many times. CDR1 is LGHDT and CDR2 is YNNKEL in the germline V gene (reference sequence). The CDR3 is made up of 15 amino acids. The V and J ends lost 2 bases and 8 bases respectively, with 18 bases between them. This entry belongs to a study of T cells in Graves' hyperthyroidism and ophthalmopathy. The TCR beta CDR3 regions underwent amplification using RNA transcripts as the source. Carried out on the TCR CDR3, a first-round RT-PCR used the HTBI primer set. MiXCR, applied by TCRdb to the multiplex PCR reads, yields one record per CDR3 protein. The sample shows around 250,000 distinct CDR3 sequences, about 17% of them seen only once.

V and J are TRBV3-1 and TRBJ1-1; D gene unclear. The sample consisted of blood. This TCR came from a woman younger than 35 with Graves' ophthalmopathy. CDR3 nucleotide sequence: TGTGCCAGCAGCCAAACTGTCATAGGGTCCGGGGAAGCTTTCTTT. Residues: CASSQTVIGSGEAFF. Full variable domain (rest looked up from reference TRBV3-1 and TRBJ1-1): DTAVSQTPKYLVTQMGNDKSIKCEQNLGHDTMYWYKQDSKKFLKIMFSYNNKELIINETVPNRFSPKSPDKAHLNLHINSLELGDSAVYFCASSQTVIGSGEAFFGQGTRLTVV.